This TCR beta chain stems from a study of cytomegalovirus exposure and HLA in healthy donors. Primers for the PCR totalled 60 Vbeta and 13 Jbeta. The table came from immunoSEQ multiplex PCR; TCRdb's copy has only in-frame clones and leaves some out. The sample lists 120,000 to 150,000 clones, approximately 88% seen once, with 0.51% in the top ten. This CDR3 is built from 15 residues. V shed 5 bases, J shed 0 bases, and the junction held 4 bases outside the gene matches. Germline CDR1 reads LNHDA; CDR2 reads SQIVND (reference sequence). This sequence was found in a woman between 40 and 50 years old in good health and CMV-seronegative. The sample comprised PBMCs. The rearrangement joins TRBV19 to TRBJ2-1; 7 bases agree with TRBD2. CDR3 coding DNA: TGTGCCAGTAGTGTACTAGCGTACTCCTACAATGAGCAGTTCTTC. Amino acids: CASSVLAYSYNEQFF.